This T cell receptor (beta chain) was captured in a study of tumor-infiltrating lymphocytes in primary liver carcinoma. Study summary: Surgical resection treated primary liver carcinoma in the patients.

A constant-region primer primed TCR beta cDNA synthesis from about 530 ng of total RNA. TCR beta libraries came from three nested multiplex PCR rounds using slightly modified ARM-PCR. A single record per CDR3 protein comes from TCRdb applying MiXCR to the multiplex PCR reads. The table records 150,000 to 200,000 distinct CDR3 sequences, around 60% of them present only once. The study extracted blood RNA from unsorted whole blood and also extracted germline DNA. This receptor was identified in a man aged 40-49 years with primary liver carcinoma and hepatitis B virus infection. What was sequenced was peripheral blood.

The CDR3 coding sequence is TGTGCCAGCAACTTGAAGCGGGGGACACAGTACTTC. Its translation is CASNLKRGTQYF. The chain combines TRBV11-2 with TRBJ2-5; 8 bases are a match to TRBD2. CDR1 SGHAT and CDR2 FQNNGV come from the germline V gene. This CDR3 contains 12 residues. Losses at the gene ends were 7 bases for V and 11 bases for J; bases not matched to a gene: 9.